This record looks at one TCR beta chain sequence and its context. This CDR3 contains 16 residues. CDR1 SQVTM and CDR2 ANQGSEA come from the germline V gene. The V gene end was trimmed by 4 bases and the J gene end by 0 bases; junction bases not matched to a gene: 7. This sample was taken from a study of cytomegalovirus exposure and HLA in healthy donors. The PCR made use of 60 Vbeta and 13 Jbeta primers. The table came from immunoSEQ multiplex PCR; TCRdb's copy has only in-frame clones and leaves some out. Its table records about 52,000 clones. The TCR was taken from a woman aged 45-65 years in good health and CMV-seropositive. This rearrangement joins TRBV29-1 to TRBJ2-2; 8 bases are a match to TRBD2. The sequenced sample was PBMCs. CDR3 bases: TGCAGCGTTGCTTGGACTAGCTCTACGAACACCGGGGAGCTGTTTTTT. Its translation: CSVAWTSSTNTGELFF.